This TCR beta chain was identified during a study of blood T cell repertoires in COVID-19. Across the study: In each case, the material was cDNA or gDNA derived from T cells, B-cell-depleted T cells, or PBMCs.

The J segment lost 3 bases and the V segment lost 4 bases, leaving 13 bases of the junction unmatched. The germline V gene has CDR1 SGHAT and CDR2 FQNNGV. This CDR3 region has 17 residues. In this sample, this clone turned up a few times. This table comes from immunoSEQ multiplex PCR, and its TCRdb copy is limited to in-frame clones, with some not included. The sample contains about 150,000 clones, around 87% of which appear only once. The TCR originated in a woman aged 55-75 years with active or convalescent COVID-19. This chain connects TRBV11-2 to TRBJ2-5; 8 bases match TRBD2. The sequenced sample consisted of peripheral blood. The CDR3 spells CASSSLAAIGGKETQYF. Written as DNA, the CDR3 is TGTGCCAGCAGCTCACTAGCGGCGATAGGGGGAAAAGAGACCCAGTACTTC.